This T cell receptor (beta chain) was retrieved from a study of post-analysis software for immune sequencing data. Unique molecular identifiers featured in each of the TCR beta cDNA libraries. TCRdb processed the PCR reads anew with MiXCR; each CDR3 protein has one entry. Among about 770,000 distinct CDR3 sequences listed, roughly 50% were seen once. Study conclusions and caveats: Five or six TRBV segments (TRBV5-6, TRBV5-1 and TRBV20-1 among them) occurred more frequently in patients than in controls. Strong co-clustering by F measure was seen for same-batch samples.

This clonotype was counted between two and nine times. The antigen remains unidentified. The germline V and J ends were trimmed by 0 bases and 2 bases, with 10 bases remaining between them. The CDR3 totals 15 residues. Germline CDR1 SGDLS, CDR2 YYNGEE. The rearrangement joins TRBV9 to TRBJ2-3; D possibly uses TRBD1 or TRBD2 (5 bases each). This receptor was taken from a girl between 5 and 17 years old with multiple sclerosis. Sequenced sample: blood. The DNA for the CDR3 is TGTGCCAGCAGCGTAGCGGGGCGCTACACAGATACGCAGTATTTT. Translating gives CASSVAGRYTDTQYF.